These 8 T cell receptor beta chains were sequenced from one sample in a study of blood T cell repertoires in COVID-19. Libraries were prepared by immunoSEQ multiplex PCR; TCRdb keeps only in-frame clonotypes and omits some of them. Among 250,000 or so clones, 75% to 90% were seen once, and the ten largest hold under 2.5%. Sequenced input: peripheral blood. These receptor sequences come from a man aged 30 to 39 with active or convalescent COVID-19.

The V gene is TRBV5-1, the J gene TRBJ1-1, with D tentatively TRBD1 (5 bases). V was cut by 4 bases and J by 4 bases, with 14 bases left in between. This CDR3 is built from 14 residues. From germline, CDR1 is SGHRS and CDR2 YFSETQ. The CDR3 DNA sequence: TGCGCCAGCAGCCAAGGGGAAGCCTCCACTGAAGCTTTCTTT. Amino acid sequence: CASSQGEASTEAFF.

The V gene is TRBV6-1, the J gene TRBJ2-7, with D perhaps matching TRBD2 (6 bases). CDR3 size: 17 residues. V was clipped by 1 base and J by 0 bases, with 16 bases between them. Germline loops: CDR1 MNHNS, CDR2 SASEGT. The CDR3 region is CASSEVLGGESSYEQYF. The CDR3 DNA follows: TGTGCCAGCAGTGAAGTATTGGGGGGAGAGAGCTCCTACGAGCAGTACTTC.

This CDR3 reads CASSAQGFGNTEAFF. CDR3 nucleotides: TGTGCCAGCAGTGCGCAGGGGTTTGGGAACACTGAAGCTTTCTTT. V and J are TRBV6-2 or TRBV6-3 and TRBJ1-1; tentatively, D is TRBD1 (6 bases). With 5 bases removed from V and 1 base from J, the gap between germline ends came to 14 bases. CDR1 is MNHEY and CDR2 is SVGEGT in the germline V gene. The CDR3 loop spans 15 amino acids.

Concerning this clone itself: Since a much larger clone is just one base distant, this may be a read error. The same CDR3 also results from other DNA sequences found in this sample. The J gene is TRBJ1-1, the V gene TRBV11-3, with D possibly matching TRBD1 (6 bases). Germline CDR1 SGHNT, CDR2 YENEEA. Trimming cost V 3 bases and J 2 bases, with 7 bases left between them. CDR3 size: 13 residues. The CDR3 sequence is CASSLGQNTEAFF. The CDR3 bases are TGTGCCAGCAGCTTGGGACAAAACACTGAAGCTTTCTTT.

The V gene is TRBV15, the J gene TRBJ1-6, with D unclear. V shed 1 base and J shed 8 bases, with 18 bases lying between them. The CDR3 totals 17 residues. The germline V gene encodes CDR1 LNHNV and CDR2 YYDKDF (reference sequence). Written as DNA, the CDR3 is TGTGCCACCAGCAGAGGCGGGCTGGGAAATACGGATTCACCCCTCCACTTT. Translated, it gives CATSRGGLGNTDSPLHF.

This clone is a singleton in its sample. The CDR3 is CASSLGGTQTSDTQYF. The CDR3 DNA reads as TGCGCCAGCAGCTTGGGGGGGACACAAACCTCAGATACGCAGTATTTT. The chain is built from TRBV5-1 and TRBJ2-3, with a possible D match to TRBD1 (6 bases). Germline V gene lookup returns CDR1 SGHRS and CDR2 YFSETQ. This CDR3 region has 16 residues. Trimming stripped 0 bases from V and 4 bases from J, with 15 bases between.

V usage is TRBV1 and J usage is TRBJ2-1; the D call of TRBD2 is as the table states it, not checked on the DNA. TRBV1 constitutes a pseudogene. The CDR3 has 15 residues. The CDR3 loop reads CTSSQARGGISEQFF. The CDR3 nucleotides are TGCACCAGCAGCCAAGCCCGCGGGGGGATTAGTGAGCAGTTCTTC.

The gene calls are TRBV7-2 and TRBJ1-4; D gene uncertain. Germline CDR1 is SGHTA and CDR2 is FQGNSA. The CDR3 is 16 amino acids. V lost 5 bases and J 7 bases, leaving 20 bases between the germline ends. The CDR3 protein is CASSPSAPSPGEKLFF. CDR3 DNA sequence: TGTGCCAGCAGCCCCAGCGCCCCCAGCCCGGGTGAAAAACTGTTTTTT.